These 29 T cell receptor beta chains share one sample of origin, sequenced in a study of cytomegalovirus exposure and HLA in healthy donors. The PCR made use of 60 Vbeta and 13 Jbeta primers. Libraries were prepared by immunoSEQ multiplex PCR; TCRdb keeps only in-frame clonotypes and omits some of them. The profile shows fewer than 250,000 clones, approximately 78% of them singletons. Material for sequencing was PBMCs. The receptors were gathered from a man aged 30-40 years in good health and CMV-seronegative.

This clone was found a few times. J is TRBJ1-1 and V is TRBV15; 7 bases match TRBD1. CDR1 is LNHNV, CDR2 YYDKDF, per germline (reference sequence). With V trimmed by 5 bases and J by 6 bases, 3 bases remained unmatched. This CDR3 spans 12 amino acids. The CDR3 nucleotides read TGTGCCACCAGCTGGGACAGAGCTGAAGCTTTCTTT. Translation: CATSWDRAEAFF.

V usage is TRBV4-1 and J usage is TRBJ1-1; D is possibly TRBD1 (6 bases). The CDR3 is 18 amino acids. Germline CDR1 reads MGHRA; CDR2 reads YSYEKL. V was clipped by 0 bases and J by 3 bases, with 20 bases between them. CDR3 DNA: TGCGCCAGCAGCCAAGATACCGCGGACAGTCGTGGCGACACTGAAGCTTTCTTT. Its translation: CASSQDTADSRGDTEAFF.

The V call is TRBV29-1, the J call TRBJ2-1; the match to TRBD2 covers 7 bases. This CDR3 has 16 residues. The V gene end was trimmed by 4 bases and the J gene end by 7 bases; junction bases not matched to a gene: 16. Germline CDR1 reads SQVTM; CDR2 reads ANQGSEA. CDR3 DNA: TGCAGCGTTGGGGGCAATCGGGGGGTAATTTGGAATGAGCAGTTCTTC. Translated: CSVGGNRGVIWNEQFF.

This clone came up once. The genes are TRBV9 and TRBJ2-3, with no clear D. Looked up from germline, CDR1 is SGDLS and CDR2 is YYNGEE. The ends were cut back, 4 bases at V and 2 bases at J, with 8 bases in the middle. This CDR3 has 13 residues. CDR3 sequence (DNA): TGTGCCAGCAGCCCGACTCCCACAGATACGCAGTATTTT. It is translated as CASSPTPTDTQYF.

J is TRBJ2-7 and V is TRBV10-2; 13 nucleotides agree with TRBD2. The CDR3 sequence is 19 residues long. V was pared by 8 bases and J by 0 bases, with 16 bases of the junction left unmatched. The germline V gene encodes CDR1 WSHSY and CDR2 SAAADI. The chain's CDR3 is CASGVLMGLAGTSSYEQYF. The CDR3 DNA sequence: TGCGCCAGCGGTGTCCTCATGGGACTAGCGGGGACCTCCTCCTACGAGCAGTACTTC.

The chain joins TRBV9 to TRBJ1-6; TRBD1 might be the D (5 bases). The V gene lost 4 bases and the J gene lost 9 bases, with 20 bases spanning the gap. This CDR3 has 16 amino acids. Germline V lookup: CDR1 SGDLS, CDR2 YYNGEE. CDR3 bases: TGTGCCAGCAGCTCCCGGGGGACTGCGGGGTTTTCACCCCTCCACTTT. Amino acids: CASSSRGTAGFSPLHF. Full variable domain (rest looked up from reference TRBV9 and TRBJ1-6): DSGVTQTPKHLITATGQRVTLRCSPRSGDLSVYWYQQSLDQGLQFLIQYYNGEERAKGNILERFSAQQFPDLHSELNLSSLELGDSALYFCASSSRGTAGFSPLHFGNGTRLTVT.

V and J are TRBV7-9 and TRBJ2-1, with 10 bases aligning to TRBD1. Germline-derived CDR1 and CDR2 are SEHNR and FQNEAQ (reference sequence). CDR3 size: 16 residues. V shed 5 bases and J 7 bases; nucleotides not matched to a gene: 11. The CDR3 sequence: CASSAPPGQGRNEQFF. The CDR3 DNA is TGTGCCAGCAGCGCCCCGCCGGGACAGGGGAGGAATGAGCAGTTCTTC.

The V gene is TRBV10-3, the J gene TRBJ1-2; 7 bases map to TRBD1. Trimming at V came to 4 bases and at J to 3 bases, leaving 2 bases not matched to a gene. This CDR3 spans 13 amino acids. Germline V gene data show CDR1 as ENHRY and CDR2 as SYGVKD. The CDR3 loop reads CAISVGQDYGYTF. CDR3 nucleotide sequence: TGTGCCATCAGTGTCGGACAGGACTATGGCTACACCTTC.

The chain is built from TRBV7-9 and TRBJ1-2; D possibly corresponds to TRBD1 (5 bases). This CDR3 spans 14 amino acids. V was shortened by 5 bases and J by 2 bases, with 12 bases between the two germline ends. CDR1 is SEHNR and CDR2 is FQNEAQ in the germline V gene (reference sequence). The CDR3 nucleotides are TGTGCCAGCAGCGACAGAATCCAGAACTATGGCTACACCTTC. It specifies CASSDRIQNYGYTF. The full variable domain, in which reference TRBV7-9 and TRBJ1-2 provide the parts outside the CDR3, is DTGVSQNPRHKITKRGQNVTFRCDPISEHNRLYWYRQTLGQGPEFLTYFQNEAQLEKSRLLSDRFSAERPKGSFSTLEIQRTEQGDSAMYLCASSDRIQNYGYTFGSGTRLTVV.

This chain links TRBV19 with TRBJ2-1, with a tentative D call TRBD1 (5 bases). Germline-derived CDR1 and CDR2 are LNHDA and SQIVND (reference sequence). The CDR3 spans 14 residues. V was pared by 3 bases and J by 8 bases, with 14 bases between. The CDR3 DNA sequence: TGTGCCAGTAGTATTTCAGCACAAGGGGATGAGCAGTTCTTC. Its translation: CASSISAQGDEQFF.

This clone turned up a few times. The chain links TRBV4-1 to TRBJ2-7; D is possibly TRBD2 (7 bases). Germline CDR1 and CDR2: MGHRA and YSYEKL. Trimming stripped 4 bases from V and 6 bases from J, with 16 bases between. CDR3 length: 14 residues. CDR3 protein: CASSLRGARGEQYF. As DNA, the CDR3 is TGCGCCAGCAGCCTACGGGGGGCGCGGGGCGAGCAGTACTTC.

Here the CDR3 reads CASSLGKNTEAFF. CDR3 nucleotide sequence: TGCGCCAGCAGCTTGGGTAAGAACACTGAAGCTTTCTTT. This chain links TRBV5-1 with TRBJ1-1; unclear D gene. In germline, CDR1 is SGHRS, CDR2 YFSETQ. The CDR3 runs to 13 residues. The germline V and J ends were trimmed by 0 bases and 1 base, with 4 bases remaining between them.

Comment on this clone: One end of the junction varies from germline; a read error may be responsible. The chain couples TRBV27 to TRBJ2-7, with 7 bases matching TRBD1. The germline V gene encodes CDR1 MNHEY and CDR2 SMNVEV (reference sequence). The CDR3 extends over 11 amino acids. DNA for the CDR3: TGCGCCACACGCAGGGGGTACGAGCAGTACTTC. It encodes CATRRGYEQYF.

V is TRBV15 and J is TRBJ1-2, with a weak D call TRBD1 (5 bases). The CDR3 contains 16 residues. CDR1 and CDR2 (germline): LNHNV, YYDKDF (reference sequence). The V end was cut by 5 bases, the J end by 5 bases, with 21 bases between. The CDR3 sequence is CATSERGGPPRYGYTF. The CDR3 bases are TGTGCCACCAGCGAAAGGGGAGGTCCCCCTCGTTATGGCTACACCTTC. Full variable domain (rest looked up from reference TRBV15 and TRBJ1-2): DAMVIQNPRYQVTQFGKPVTLSCSQTLNHNVMYWYQQKSSQAPKLLFHYYDKDFNNEADTPDNFQSRRPNTSFCFLDIRSPGLGDTAMYLCATSERGGPPRYGYTFGSGTRLTVV.

Details on this clone: This specimen includes other DNA sequences encoding the same CDR3. This sequence joins TRBV28 and TRBJ1-2; possibly TRBD1 for D (6 bases). The CDR3 consists of 13 residues. V gave up 6 bases and J gave up 2 bases, with 10 bases separating them. Germline CDR1 and CDR2: MDHEN and SYDVKM. The CDR3 bases are TGTGCCAGCAGCCCAACAGGGAACTATGGCTACACCTTC. It codes for CASSPTGNYGYTF.

The rearrangement links TRBV5-1 to TRBJ2-7, with 7 bases identical to TRBD1. With V trimmed by 1 base and J by 3 bases, 4 bases remained unmatched. Germline CDR1 reads SGHRS; CDR2 reads YFSETQ. The CDR3 consists of 14 residues. As DNA, the CDR3 is TGCGCCAGCAGCTTGAAGGGGGCCGGCTACGAGCAGTACTTC. Protein: CASSLKGAGYEQYF.

The genes are TRBV4-3 and TRBJ2-2, with 10 bases identical to TRBD1. The CDR3 length is 15 residues. V shed 8 bases and J 9 bases; nucleotides not matched to a gene: 12. From germline, CDR1 is LGHNA and CDR2 YSLEER. This chain's CDR3 is CASGRSGTGARELFF. DNA for the CDR3: TGCGCCAGCGGACGCAGTGGGACAGGGGCAAGGGAGCTGTTTTTT.

V is TRBV19 and J is TRBJ2-1, with D perhaps matching TRBD2 (7 bases). V gave up 4 bases and J gave up 6 bases, with 13 bases separating them. This CDR3 has 14 amino acids. Germline V gene sequence: CDR1 LNHDA, CDR2 SQIVND (reference sequence). The CDR3 bases are TGTGCCAGTAGTAGCGGGGGCTTCGTCAATGAGCAGTTCTTC. Encoded protein: CASSSGGFVNEQFF.

Written as DNA, the CDR3 is TGTGCCAGCAGTGATCCCCAGGGTACGAATAGCAATCAGCCCCAGCATTTT. This sequence encodes CASSDPQGTNSNQPQHF. This chain links TRBV6-1 with TRBJ1-5, with D tentatively TRBD1 (5 bases). From germline, CDR1 is MNHNS and CDR2 SASEGT. The CDR3 loop spans 17 amino acids. The V end was cut by 3 bases, the J end by 0 bases, with 15 bases between.

CDR3 in amino acids: CASSQEPTGGSSAFF. CDR3 nucleotides: TGCGCCAGCAGCCAAGAACCGACAGGGGGAAGCTCAGCTTTCTTT. The V call is TRBV4-1, the J call TRBJ1-1; 9 bases line up with TRBD1. V was pared by 0 bases and J by 10 bases, with 9 bases of the junction left unmatched. The germline V gene encodes CDR1 MGHRA and CDR2 YSYEKL. The CDR3 has 15 amino acids.

The CDR3 nucleotides are TGCGCCAGCCTGGCCCTCAGGATGAACACTGAAGCTTTCTTT. This encodes CASLALRMNTEAFF. V gene TRBV4-1 combines with J gene TRBJ1-1; D gene unclear. The CDR3 covers 14 residues. Deletions cut 8 bases from V and 0 bases from J, with 13 bases between. Germline V CDR1 and CDR2: MGHRA, YSYEKL.

This chain links TRBV2 with TRBJ2-7, with D possibly TRBD1 on 7 matching bases. Trimming removed 4 bases from V and 2 bases from J, with 12 bases in between. This CDR3 has 14 amino acids. The germline V gene encodes CDR1 SNHLY and CDR2 FYNNEI. The CDR3 DNA reads TGTGCCAGCAGTGCTGCCAGGGGGGCCTACGAGCAGTACTTC. The encoded protein is CASSAARGAYEQYF.

This clone was counted a few times. This chain joins TRBV18 and TRBJ2-1; D is perhaps TRBD1 (6 bases). V shed 1 base and J shed 12 bases, with 13 bases lying between them. Germline values: CDR1 KGHSH, CDR2 LQKENI. The CDR3 spans 13 residues. CDR3 nucleotides: TGTGCCAGCTCACCACTAGGGGGTGAGGGGCAGTTCTTC. Its translation is CASSPLGGEGQFF.

This clone was picked up many times. The chain carries TRBV6-1 and TRBJ1-4; D is possibly TRBD1 (5 bases). Germline V gene sequence: CDR1 MNHNS, CDR2 SASEGT. The CDR3 covers 13 residues. The ends were cut back, 2 bases at V and 10 bases at J, with 11 bases in the middle. CDR3 coding DNA: TGTGCCAGCAGTGAAAATAGGGGAGGAAAACTGTTTTTT. Residues: CASSENRGGKLFF.

The gene calls are TRBV1 and TRBJ2-5; the tabulated D call, TRBD1, remains unverified against the DNA. TRBV1 is a pseudogene locus. The CDR3 has 14 amino acids. The CDR3 loop reads CTSSRETRLETQYF. In nucleotides, the CDR3 is TGCACCAGCAGCCGAGAGACCAGGTTAGAGACCCAGTACTTC.

This clone appeared a single time. V and J are TRBV5-1 and TRBJ2-3; 7 bases agree with TRBD2. V was clipped by 5 bases and J by 1 base; unmatched bases: 4. CDR3 size: 14 residues. Germline V gives CDR1 SGHRS, CDR2 YFSETQ. CDR3: CASRSGDGTDTQYF. As DNA, the CDR3 is TGCGCCAGCAGAAGCGGGGACGGCACAGATACGCAGTATTTT.

CDR3 in DNA: TGTGCCAGCTCCTATACCCAGGGCGACGAGCAGTACTTC. Amino acid sequence: CASSYTQGDEQYF. The chain recombines TRBV7-9 with TRBJ2-7; D may be TRBD1 (5 bases). CDR3 length: 13 amino acids. From germline, CDR1 is SEHNR and CDR2 FQNEAQ (reference sequence). V shed 8 bases and J shed 5 bases, with 16 bases lying between them.

The chain is built from TRBV9 and TRBJ2-1; weak D call: TRBD1 (6 bases). Trimming removed 4 bases at V and 5 bases at J, with 10 bases between. Germline-derived CDR1 and CDR2 are SGDLS and YYNGEE. This CDR3 contains 13 residues. The CDR3 DNA sequence: TGTGCCAGCAGCCTGGGACACCACAATGAGCAGTTCTTC. This translates into CASSLGHHNEQFF.

The chain is built from TRBV29-1 and TRBJ2-1; no clear D. Germline V gives CDR1 SQVTM, CDR2 ANQGSEA. V was cut by 6 bases and J by 6 bases, with 18 bases left in between. The CDR3 extends over 14 amino acids. DNA for the CDR3: TGCAGCGTCCAGGTTCATGAGCTCTTCAATGAGCAGTTCTTC. Amino acid sequence: CSVQVHELFNEQFF.